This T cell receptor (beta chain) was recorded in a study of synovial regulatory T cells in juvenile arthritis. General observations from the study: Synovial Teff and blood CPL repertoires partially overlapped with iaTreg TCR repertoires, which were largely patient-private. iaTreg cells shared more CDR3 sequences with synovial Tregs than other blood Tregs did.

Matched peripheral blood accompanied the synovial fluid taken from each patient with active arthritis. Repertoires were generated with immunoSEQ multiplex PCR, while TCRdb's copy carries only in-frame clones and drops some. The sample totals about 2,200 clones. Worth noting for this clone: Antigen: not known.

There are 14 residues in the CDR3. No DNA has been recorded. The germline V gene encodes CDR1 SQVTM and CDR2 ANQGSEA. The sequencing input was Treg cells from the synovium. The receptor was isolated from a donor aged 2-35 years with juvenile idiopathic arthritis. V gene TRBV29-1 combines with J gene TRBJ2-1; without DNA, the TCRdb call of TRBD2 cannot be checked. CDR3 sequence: CSGREGLDYNEQFF.